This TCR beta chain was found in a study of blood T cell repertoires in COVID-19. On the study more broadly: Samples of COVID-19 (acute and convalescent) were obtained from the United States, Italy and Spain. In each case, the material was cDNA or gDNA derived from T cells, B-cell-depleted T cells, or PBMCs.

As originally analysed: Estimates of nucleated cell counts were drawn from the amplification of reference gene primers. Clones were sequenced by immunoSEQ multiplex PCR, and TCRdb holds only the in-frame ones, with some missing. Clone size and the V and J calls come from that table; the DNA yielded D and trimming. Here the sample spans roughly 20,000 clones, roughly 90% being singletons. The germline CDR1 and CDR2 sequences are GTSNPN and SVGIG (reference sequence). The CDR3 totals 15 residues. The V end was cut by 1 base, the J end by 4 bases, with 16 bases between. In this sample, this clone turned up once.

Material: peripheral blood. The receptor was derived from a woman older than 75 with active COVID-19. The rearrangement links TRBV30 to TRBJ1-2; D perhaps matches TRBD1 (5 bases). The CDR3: CAWSAGVRRSYGYTF. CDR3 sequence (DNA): TGTGCCTGGAGTGCGGGGGTCAGGAGGTCCTATGGCTACACCTTC. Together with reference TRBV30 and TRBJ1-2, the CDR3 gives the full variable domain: SQTIHQWPATLVQPVGSPLSLECTVEGTSNPNLYWYRQAAGRGLQLLFYSVGIGQISSEVPQNLSASRPQDRQFILSSKKLLLSDSGFYLCAWSAGVRRSYGYTFGSGTRLTVV.